Shown below are 24 T cell receptor beta chains from a single sample sequenced in a study of T-cell reconstitution after alpha-beta-depleted transplantation in children. A library of TCRbeta sequences, prepared with unique molecular identifiers, was generated. In TCRdb, the PCR reads were re-called with MiXCR into one record per CDR3 protein. The sample includes 200,000 to 250,000 distinct CDR3 sequences, approximately 10% of them seen just once. The source material was PBMCs, sampled before TCRalphabeta/CD19-depleted stem cell transplant. The origin of the receptors is a child under two years old with acute myeloid leukemia, due to receive a stem cell transplant.

This clonotype was recorded many times. The chain links TRBV20-1 to TRBJ1-1; TRBD1 is a possible D gene (6 bases). This CDR3 is 14 amino acids long. V shed 0 bases and J shed 1 base, with 9 bases lying between them. Per the germline V gene, CDR1 is DFQATT and CDR2 is SNEGSKA (reference sequence). The DNA for the CDR3 is TGCAGTGCTAGAGATCGCAGGGGGAACACTGAAGCTTTCTTT. Its translation: CSARDRRGNTEAFF.

This rearrangement joins TRBV11-2 to TRBJ2-3; possible D gene TRBD2, 5 bases. The V gene lost 0 bases and the J gene lost 1 base, with 8 bases spanning the gap. The germline V gene has CDR1 SGHAT and CDR2 FQNNGV. CDR3 length: 15 residues. The CDR3 loop reads CASSLEARGTDTQYF. CDR3 in DNA: TGTGCCAGCAGCTTAGAAGCGCGGGGCACAGATACGCAGTATTTT.

The sample holds many counts of this clonotype. The J gene is TRBJ2-5, the V gene TRBV12-3 or TRBV12-4; D assignment may be TRBD1 or TRBD2 (6 bases each). The CDR3 has 13 amino acids. V lost 5 bases and J lost 5, with 12 bases in between. Here the CDR3 DNA reads TGTGCCAGCAGTCATCAGGGGAGGGAGACCCAGTACTTC. Translated: CASSHQGRETQYF.

This clonotype was seen many times. The genes are TRBV7-2 and TRBJ1-1, with 8 bases fitting TRBD1. The germline V gene encodes CDR1 SGHTA and CDR2 FQGNSA. The CDR3 runs 14 residues. V lost 5 bases and J lost 1; bases outside the gene matches: 3. CDR3: CASSIGQGNTEAFF. The CDR3 DNA is TGTGCCAGCAGCATAGGACAGGGGAACACTGAAGCTTTCTTT.

This clonotype was picked up many times. This chain links TRBV12-3 or TRBV12-4 with TRBJ1-2; 7 nucleotides line up with TRBD1. The CDR3 runs 14 residues. V dropped 6 bases and J dropped 0; count of bases not matched to a gene: 4. The DNA for the CDR3 is TGTGCCAGCAGGCGACAGGGAGCTAACTATGGCTACACCTTC. It specifies CASRRQGANYGYTF.

This clonotype was detected ten times or more. V usage is TRBV18 and J usage is TRBJ1-1, with D uncertain. V was pared by 1 base and J by 0 bases, with 12 bases between. CDR1 and CDR2 (germline): KGHSH, LQKENI. CDR3 length: 16 residues. In DNA, the CDR3 is TGTGCCAGCTCACCACAGAAGGCAGAAGTGAACACTGAAGCTTTCTTT. It encodes CASSPQKAEVNTEAFF.

Worth noting for this clonotype: A much more abundant neighbour one base away suggests this may be a read error. The chain carries TRBV28 and TRBJ2-7; possibly TRBD1 for D (5 bases). CDR3 length equals 14 residues. Germline assignment: CDR1 MDHEN and CDR2 SYDVKM. In nucleotides, the CDR3 is TGTGCCAGCAGTTTAGTTCGTGGGGCCTACGAGCAGTGCTTC. This translates into CASSLVRGAYEQCF.

This clonotype occurred many times. CDR3 amino acids: CASSPTFASEQYF. CDR3 sequence (DNA): TGTGCCAGCTCACCAACTTTCGCCAGCGAGCAGTACTTC. The chain couples TRBV18 to TRBJ2-7, with unresolved D. This CDR3 comprises 13 residues. Trimming pared 2 bases from V and 6 bases from J, leaving 11 bases between. Germline lookup yields CDR1 KGHSH and CDR2 LQKENI.

This clonotype was recorded many times. The V gene is TRBV25-1, the J gene TRBJ2-3, with TRBD1 matching 9 bases. The J segment lost 2 bases and the V segment lost 5 bases, leaving 14 bases of the junction unmatched. Germline CDR1 reads MGHDK; CDR2 reads SYGVNS. The CDR3 extends over 18 amino acids. CDR3 nucleotides: TGTGCCAGCAGTAGGGTGGGGACAGGGCGCCCACCCACAGATACGCAGTATTTT. This codes for CASSRVGTGRPPTDTQYF.

This clonotype was found many times. This chain connects TRBV11-2 to TRBJ2-5; D remains ambiguous. CDR1 is SGHAT and CDR2 is FQNNGV in the germline V gene. The CDR3 runs 12 residues. The V gene lost 2 bases and the J gene lost 4 bases, with 5 bases spanning the gap. The DNA of the CDR3 is TGTGCCAGCAGCTTACTCGTAGAGACCCAGTACTTC. This codes for CASSLLVETQYF.

This clonotype was seen many times. The genes are TRBV5-1 and TRBJ1-1; 7 bases fit TRBD1. This CDR3 is built from 17 residues. Trimming at V came to 5 bases and at J to 6 bases, leaving 19 bases not matched to a gene. Germline V gene lookup returns CDR1 SGHRS and CDR2 YFSETQ. The chain's CDR3 is CASSRYPPGQGDAEAFF. The CDR3 bases are TGCGCCAGCAGTCGGTACCCTCCGGGGCAGGGGGATGCTGAAGCTTTCTTT.

With respect to this clonotype: A clone one base away is much larger, so this may be a read error. The CDR3 spells CASSRVTLATGPYGDTF. CDR3 DNA: TGTGCCAGCAGCCGTGTTACTCTGGCAACGGGCCCCTATGGCGACACCTTC. The J gene is TRBJ1-2, the V gene TRBV7-9; no firm D call. The CDR3 totals 17 residues. CDR1 and CDR2 (germline): SEHNR, FQNEAQ (reference sequence).

Note on this clonotype: One base away lies a much larger clone, so this may be a sequencing read error. The CDR3 here is CVSSLGPDEQYF. The CDR3 DNA reads as TGTGTCAGCAGCCTTGGGCCGGACGAGCAGTACTTC. This rearrangement joins TRBV7-6 to TRBJ2-7; D is ambiguous. Per germline, CDR1 SGHVS and CDR2 FNYEAQ. This CDR3 contains 12 residues.

This clonotype showed up many times. The chain employs TRBV28 and TRBJ2-5; no clear D. The germline CDR1 and CDR2 sequences are MDHEN and SYDVKM. Trimming took off 6 bases at V and 2 bases at J, with 7 bases between the two ends. The CDR3 is 12 residues long. The chain's CDR3 is CASSLPQETQYF. Written as DNA, the CDR3 is TGTGCCAGCAGCCTCCCTCAAGAGACCCAGTACTTC.

There are a few counts of this clonotype. V usage is TRBV11-2 and J usage is TRBJ2-5; 13 bases fit TRBD2. With 5 bases clipped from V and 4 bases from J, the junction kept 7 bases outside the gene matches. The CDR3 spans 16 residues. CDR1 is SGHAT and CDR2 is FQNNGV in the germline V gene. The chain's CDR3 is CASSLGLAGVSETQYF. CDR3 sequence (DNA): TGTGCCAGCAGCCTCGGACTAGCGGGGGTTTCAGAGACCCAGTACTTC. The full variable domain, rest sourced from reference TRBV11-2 and TRBJ2-5, is EAGVAQSPRYKIIEKRQSVAFWCNPISGHATLYWYQQILGQGPKLLIQFQNNGVVDDSQLPKDRFSAERLKGVDSTLKIQPAKLEDSAVYLCASSLGLAGVSETQYFGPGTRLLVL.

This clonotype was counted many times. CDR3: CASIRNPGGTYNEQFF. The DNA of the CDR3 is TGTGCCAGCATCCGCAACCCAGGGGGCACCTACAATGAGCAGTTCTTC. J is TRBJ2-1 and V is TRBV6-4; 8 positions agree with TRBD1. Germline CDR1 and CDR2: MRHNA and SNTAGT. This CDR3 is built from 16 residues. V was pared by 7 bases and J by 2 bases, with 10 bases of the junction left unmatched.

The V call is TRBV20-1, the J call TRBJ1-3; D possibly corresponds to TRBD1 (6 bases). The CDR3 has 13 amino acids. Germline V CDR1 and CDR2: DFQATT, SNEGSKA (reference sequence). The V gene lost 5 bases and the J gene lost 1 base, with 9 bases spanning the gap. Here the CDR3 reads CSAPDRSGNTIYF. The CDR3 nucleotides read TGCAGTGCTCCGGACAGATCTGGAAACACCATATATTTT.

This clonotype was detected many times. V usage is TRBV20-1 and J usage is TRBJ1-2; 10 bases agree with TRBD1. The CDR3 runs 16 residues. J was trimmed by 0 bases and V by 3 bases; bases with no gene match: 7. Per the germline V gene, CDR1 is DFQATT and CDR2 is SNEGSKA (reference sequence). As DNA, the CDR3 is TGCAGTGCTAGTGGGACAGGGGAAATTCCTAACTATGGCTACACCTTC. This translates into CSASGTGEIPNYGYTF.

This clonotype occurred many times. The DNA is left out, because the CDR3 cannot be placed on it with certainty; the CDR3 is given as TCRdb lists it. The chain is built from TRBV10-1 and TRBJ2-2; TRBD1, as called in the table, went unchecked against the DNA. Germline CDR1 WNHNN, CDR2 SYGVQD (reference sequence). The CDR3 has 15 amino acids, counting both end residues. The CDR3 region is CASIPGQGWPGSCFF.

This clonotype was seen many times. The chain recombines TRBV29-1 with TRBJ2-3; D uncertain. The germline V gene has CDR1 SQVTM and CDR2 ANQGSEA. This CDR3 region has 11 residues. The V and J ends lost 1 base and 2 bases respectively, with 1 base between them. Here the CDR3 DNA reads TGCAGCGTTGAAGCCACAGATACGCAGTATTTT. This sequence encodes CSVEATDTQYF.

The sample holds many counts of this clonotype. The rearrangement links TRBV12-3 or TRBV12-4 to TRBJ1-1, with D perhaps matching TRBD1 (5 bases). V was trimmed by 5 bases and J by 10 bases, leaving 14 bases between them. This CDR3 region has 12 residues. In DNA form, the CDR3 reads TGTGCCAGCAGTCTACTAAGACAGCTAGCTTTCTTT. Amino acid sequence: CASSLLRQLAFF.

This clonotype was seen many times. This chain uses TRBV7-6 with TRBJ2-6; D could derive from TRBD1 or TRBD2 (5 bases each). Trimming pared 3 bases from V and 0 bases from J, leaving 9 bases between. There are 16 residues in the CDR3. CDR1 is SGHVS, CDR2 FNYEAQ, per germline. The CDR3 protein is CASSLGRSSGANVLTF. CDR3 sequence (DNA): TGTGCCAGCAGCTTGGGACGGAGCTCTGGGGCCAACGTCCTGACTTTC.

This clonotype was seen ten or more times. The chain recombines TRBV27 with TRBJ2-7, with 7 bases lining up with TRBD2. The CDR3 is made up of 13 amino acids. Germline V lookup: CDR1 MNHEY, CDR2 SMNVEV (reference sequence). Trimming at V came to 11 bases and at J to 5 bases, leaving 12 bases not matched to a gene. CDR3 amino acids: CASLPGLVHEQYF. The CDR3 nucleotides are TGTGCCTCCCTCCCCGGACTAGTACACGAGCAGTACTTC.

This clonotype showed up many times. The rearrangement links TRBV20-1 to TRBJ1-5; D remains unclear. The germline V gene has CDR1 DFQATT and CDR2 SNEGSKA (reference sequence). CDR3 length: 16 residues. Trimming pared 3 bases from V and 0 bases from J, leaving 15 bases between. CDR3 amino acids: CSASPHTADSNQPQHF. CDR3 DNA: TGCAGTGCTAGCCCCCACACGGCAGATAGCAATCAGCCCCAGCATTTT.